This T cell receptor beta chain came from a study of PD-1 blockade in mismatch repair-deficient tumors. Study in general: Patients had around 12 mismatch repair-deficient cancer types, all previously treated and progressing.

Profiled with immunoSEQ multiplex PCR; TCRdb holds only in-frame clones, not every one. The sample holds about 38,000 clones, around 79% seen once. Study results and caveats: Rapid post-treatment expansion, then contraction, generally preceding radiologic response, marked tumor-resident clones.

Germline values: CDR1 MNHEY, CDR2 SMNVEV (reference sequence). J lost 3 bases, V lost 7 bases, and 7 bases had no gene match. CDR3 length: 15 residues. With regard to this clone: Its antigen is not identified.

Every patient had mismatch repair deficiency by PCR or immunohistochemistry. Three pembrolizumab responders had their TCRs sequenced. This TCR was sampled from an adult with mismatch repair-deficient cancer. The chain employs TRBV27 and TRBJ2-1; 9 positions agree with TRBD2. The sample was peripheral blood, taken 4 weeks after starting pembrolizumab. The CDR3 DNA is TGTGCCAGCAATATGACTAGCGGTCACTACAATGAGCAGTTCTTC. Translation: CASNMTSGHYNEQFF.